This T cell receptor (beta chain) was identified in a study of blood T cell repertoires in COVID-19. The table came from immunoSEQ multiplex PCR; TCRdb's copy has only in-frame clones and leaves some out. The sample lists about 210,000 clones, around four fifths occurring once. The CDR3 totals 14 residues. V lost 8 bases to trimming and J lost 6 bases, with 18 bases between them. Germline-derived CDR1 and CDR2 are SNHLY and FYNNEI. The clonotype comes from a man aged 35 to 55 who had recovered from COVID-19. The source material was PBMCs or T cells enriched from blood (not recorded which). The genes are TRBV2 and TRBJ2-3; D might be TRBD2 (6 bases). The CDR3 sequence is CASGSTGVGDTQYF. DNA of the CDR3: TGTGCCAGCGGATCAACGGGGGTTGGTGATACGCAGTATTTT.